This T cell receptor (beta chain) was identified during a study of shared clonotypes between healthy human individuals. Turning to the study itself: Three CD4 naive, three CD4 memory, two CD8 naive and one CD8 memory plate were used per donor. Study-wide results and caveats: It was anticipated that sequencing depth would influence how many clonotypes donors shared. The naive CD4 repertoires of a few donors were compared, and about 5% of clonotypes were shared.

The CDR3 runs to 14 residues. Trimming took 1 base from V and 6 from J; bases not matched to a gene: 3. Germline V gene data show CDR1 as SGHTA and CDR2 as FQGNSA. Worth noting for this clone: Its cognate antigen is unknown.

Clones were sequenced by immunoSEQ multiplex PCR, and TCRdb holds only the in-frame ones, with some missing. The sample shows under 550,000 clones, 90% to 97% of them seen only once. This receptor was identified in a woman aged 25 to 39 in good health. The specimen was naive CD4+ T cells sorted from blood. The subset was: CD45RA+ positively selected. The V call is TRBV7-2, the J call TRBJ2-7; 10 bases line up with TRBD2. The CDR3 loop reads CASSLELAGTEQYF. The CDR3 nucleotides are TGTGCCAGCAGCTTAGAACTAGCGGGAACCGAGCAGTACTTC.